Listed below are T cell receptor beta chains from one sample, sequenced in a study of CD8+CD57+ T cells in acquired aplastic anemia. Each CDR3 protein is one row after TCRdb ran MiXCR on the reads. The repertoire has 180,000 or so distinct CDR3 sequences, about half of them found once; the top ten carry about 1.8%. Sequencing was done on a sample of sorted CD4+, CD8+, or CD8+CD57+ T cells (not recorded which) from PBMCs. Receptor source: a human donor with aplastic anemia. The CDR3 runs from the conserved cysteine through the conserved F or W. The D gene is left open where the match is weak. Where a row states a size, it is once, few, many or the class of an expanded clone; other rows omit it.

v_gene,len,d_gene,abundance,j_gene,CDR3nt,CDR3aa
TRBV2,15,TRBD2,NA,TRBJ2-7,TGTGCCAGCAGTGCTAGCGGGAGTGGCGACTACGAGCAGTACTTC,CASSASGSGDYEQYF
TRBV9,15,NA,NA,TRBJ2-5,TGTGCCAGCAGCACTGGAACTGCCGGCGGGGAGACCCAGTACTTC,CASSTGTAGGETQYF
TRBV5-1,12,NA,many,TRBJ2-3,TGCGCCAGCAGCCCCTATCGAGATACGCAGTATTTT,CASSPYRDTQYF
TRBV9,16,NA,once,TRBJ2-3,TGTGCCAGCAGCGTAGGCCGGGGGGCCCAGGCAGATACGCAGTATTTT,CASSVGRGAQADTQYF
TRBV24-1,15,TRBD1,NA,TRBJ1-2,TGTGCCACCAGTGATTCCGGGACAGCCATCTATGGCTACACCTTC,CATSDSGTAIYGYTF
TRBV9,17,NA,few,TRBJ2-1,TGTGCCAGCAGCGTAGCTACGCTGGGGATTTCCTACAATGAGCAGTTCTTC,CASSVATLGISYNEQFF
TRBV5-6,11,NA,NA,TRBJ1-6,TGTGCCAGCAGCGCCCCGTCACCCCTCCACTTT,CASSAPSPLHF
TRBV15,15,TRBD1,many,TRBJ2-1,TGTGCCACCAGCAGAGCCGGACAGGGGGTCAATGAGCAGTTCTTC,CATSRAGQGVNEQFF
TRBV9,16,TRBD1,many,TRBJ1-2,TGTGCCAGCAGCGTCACGGGACAGGGTTCGGGGTATGGCTACACCTTC,CASSVTGQGSGYGYTF
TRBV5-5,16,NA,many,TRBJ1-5,TGTGCCAGCAGCTTCACAACAGGGAACCTTAATCAGCCCCAGCATTTT,CASSFTTGNLNQPQHF
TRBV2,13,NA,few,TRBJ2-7,TGTGCCATCGACGGGGCAGGCCCCTACGAGCAGTACTTC,CAIDGAGPYEQYF
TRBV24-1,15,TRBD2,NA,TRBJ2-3,TGTGCCACCAGTGACCCAAGGACTAGAACAGATACGCAGTATTTT,CATSDPRTRTDTQYF
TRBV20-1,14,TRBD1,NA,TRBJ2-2,TGCAGTGCACCAGGACAGGAGAACACCGGGGAGCTGTTTTTT,CSAPGQENTGELFF
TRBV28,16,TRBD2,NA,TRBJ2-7,TGTGCCAGCAGTTTAAGGGGACTATGGATCGACTACGAGCAGTACTTC,CASSLRGLWIDYEQYF
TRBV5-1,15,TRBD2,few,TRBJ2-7,TGCGCCAGCAGCCCTTGGACTAGCGGGAACGGCGAGCAGTACTTC,CASSPWTSGNGEQYF
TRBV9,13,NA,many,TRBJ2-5,TGTGCCAGCGGAGACACAGGGACAGAGACCCAGTACTTC,CASGDTGTETQYF
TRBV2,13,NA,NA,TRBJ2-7,TGTGCCAGCAGGGAGGGGCTCCCCTACGAGCAGTACTTC,CASREGLPYEQYF
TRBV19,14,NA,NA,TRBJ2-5,TGCGCCAGTAGTTCCCCGTGGACCCAAGAGACCCAGTACTTC,CASSSPWTQETQYF
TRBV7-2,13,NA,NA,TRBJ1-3,TGTGCCAGCAGCTTGGACTCTGGAAACACCATATATTTT,CASSLDSGNTIYF
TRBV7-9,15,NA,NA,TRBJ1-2,TGTGCCAGCAGCCCAACCGGACAGCCCAACTATGGCTACACCTTC,CASSPTGQPNYGYTF
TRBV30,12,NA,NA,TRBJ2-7,TGTGCCTGGAGGACCCCGCGTAGCCAGCAGTACTTC,CAWRTPRSQQYF
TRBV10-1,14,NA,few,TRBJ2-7,TGCGCCAGCAGTGCAAAGGGGCCTAACTACGAGCAGTACTTC,CASSAKGPNYEQYF
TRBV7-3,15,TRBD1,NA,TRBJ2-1,TGTGCCAGCAGCCCAAGTCCCGGGACAGGGACCGAGCAGTTCTTC,CASSPSPGTGTEQFF
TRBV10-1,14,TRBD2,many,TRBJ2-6,TGCGCCAGCGGGGGAGGGTCCGGGGCCAACGTCCTGACTTTC,CASGGGSGANVLTF
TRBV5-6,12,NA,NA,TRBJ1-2,TGTGCCAGCAGCTTGACAAGAAATGGCTACACCTTC,CASSLTRNGYTF
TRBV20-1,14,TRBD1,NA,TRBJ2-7,TGCAGTGCTAGAAGTACAGGGGTTCCCTACGAGCAGTACTTC,CSARSTGVPYEQYF
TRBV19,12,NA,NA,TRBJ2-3,TGTGCCAGTAGTATAGGAGGCTATACGCAGTATTTT,CASSIGGYTQYF
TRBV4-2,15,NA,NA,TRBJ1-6,TGTGCCAGCAGCCAAGGCCCGGGAGAGGATTCACCCCTCCACTTT,CASSQGPGEDSPLHF
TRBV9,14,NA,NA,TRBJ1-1,TGTGCCAGCAGCCCTGGGACGGGGGACGCTGAAGCTTTCTTT,CASSPGTGDAEAFF
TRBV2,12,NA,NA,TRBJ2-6,TGTGCCAGCAGGAGAGGGGCCAACGTCCTGACTTTC,CASRRGANVLTF
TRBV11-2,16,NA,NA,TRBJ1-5,TGTGCCAGCAGCTTAATGGGGGGACGGAACAATCAGCCCCAGCATTTT,CASSLMGGRNNQPQHF
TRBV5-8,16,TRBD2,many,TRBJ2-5,TGTGCCAGCAGCTTGGCCGCTAGCGGGGGGGCCGAGACCCAGTACTTC,CASSLAASGGAETQYF
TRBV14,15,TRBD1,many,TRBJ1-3,TGTGCCAGCAGCCAAGATCTGGGACAGGGATACACCATATATTTT,CASSQDLGQGYTIYF
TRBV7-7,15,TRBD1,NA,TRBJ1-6,TGTGCTAGCAGCTCCTTACAGGGGGATGGATCACCCCTCCACTTT,CASSSLQGDGSPLHF
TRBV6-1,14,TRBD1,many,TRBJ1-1,TGTGCCAGCAGTGACCCCGGACAGGGAACTGAAGCTTTCTTT,CASSDPGQGTEAFF
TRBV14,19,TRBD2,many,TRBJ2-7,TGTGCCAGCAGCCAAGACTATACGGCTAGCGGGAGTGTACTCTACGAGCAGTACTTC,CASSQDYTASGSVLYEQYF